The subject of this entry is one T cell receptor beta chain. Repertoires were generated with immunoSEQ multiplex PCR, while TCRdb's copy carries only in-frame clones and drops some. The table shows approximately 97,000 clones, with roughly 94% occurring only once. The data belong to a study of control samples from healthy donors and cancer patients. The CDR3 runs to 11 residues. Germline V gene sequence: CDR1 SGDLS, CDR2 YYNGEE. Trimming cost V 0 bases and J 10 bases, with 7 bases left between them. The chain recombines TRBV9 with TRBJ1-2; D gene ambiguous. This sequence originates from a young woman in good health. Sequencing input: blood. CDR3 region: CASSVGQIYTF. In DNA form, the CDR3 reads TGTGCCAGCAGCGTAGGCCAGATCTACACCTTC.